The clone carrying this T cell receptor (beta chain) appeared a few times. Its antigen is as yet unknown. TCRdb analysed the 5' RACE reads with MiXCR anew, one entry per CDR3 protein. The table has 350,000 or so distinct CDR3 sequences, under 14% seen once. This CDR3 comprises 18 residues. Germline V CDR1 and CDR2: SGHVS, FQNEAQ. The ends were cut back, 3 bases at V and 6 bases at J, with 23 bases in the middle. This sample stems from a study of CD8 T cells in ankylosing spondylitis. Whole-study findings and limits: Disease-linked clones bore a CD8+ phenotype, appearing relatively rarely in peripheral blood. There was a TCR beta motif, made of fewer than 10 highly homologous variants, that appeared characteristic of ankylosing spondylitis blood. According to the report, clones linked to the disease were significantly enriched in matched synovial fluid samples taken from ankylosing spondylitis patients.

The clonotype was recovered from a female donor with ankylosing spondylitis or in good health (not recorded which). The sequencing sample was made of blood, either unsorted or a sorted T cell fraction (not recorded which). This chain connects TRBV7-8 to TRBJ2-2; no definite D call. The CDR3 DNA reads as TGTGCCAGCAGCTTCAGTTATCCCGGGCCGGGCGGAGCCGGGGAGCTGTTTTTT. The encoded protein is CASSFSYPGPGGAGELFF.